The 25 T cell receptor beta chains below come from one sample, sequenced in a study of T cell repertoires in cytomegalovirus infection. TCRdb passed the reads through MiXCR, listing each CDR3 protein once. Counted here are roughly 700,000 distinct CDR3 sequences, 30% to 35% occurring once; the ten biggest clones make up 15% to 20%. These receptors' targets are unknown. The sequencing here drew on cultured PBMCs, taken from culture after CMV antigen stimulation. The receptor source for this set is a human donor in good health (CMV status not recorded). Some clones in this sample may be carry-over from other donors' samples.

This clonotype showed up just once. This chain joins TRBV12-3 or TRBV12-4 and TRBJ1-1; D gene ambiguous. The CDR3 has 12 amino acids. V was clipped by 2 bases and J by 6 bases, with 7 bases between them. CDR3 nucleotide sequence: TGTGCCAGCAGTTTATACGAGCCTGAAGCTTTCTTT. Protein sequence: CASSLYEPEAFF.

This clonotype turned up a few times. The J gene is TRBJ1-2, the V gene TRBV7-2; a possible D gene is TRBD1 (5 bases). The germline V and J ends were trimmed by 4 bases and 3 bases, with 27 bases remaining between them. This CDR3 has 19 residues. Germline V gene sequence: CDR1 SGHTA, CDR2 FQGNSA. The CDR3 bases are TGTGCCAGCAGCTCAATTATTGCGTACAGGAACAAGGTGGACTATGGCTACACCTTC. Translation: CASSSIIAYRNKVDYGYTF.

A few counts support this clonotype. CDR3 coding DNA: TGTGCCAGCAGACCTACTAGCGGACGCACAGATACGCAGTATTTT. Amino acid sequence: CASRPTSGRTDTQYF. The V call is TRBV7-2, the J call TRBJ2-3; 8 nucleotides match TRBD2. The germline CDR1 and CDR2 sequences are SGHTA and FQGNSA. Trimming at V came to 6 bases and at J to 1 base, leaving 6 bases not matched to a gene. There are 15 residues in the CDR3.

The chain is built from TRBV28 and TRBJ1-3, with D unresolved. V lost 8 bases, J lost 0 bases, and 11 bases lay in between. This CDR3 is built from 14 residues. The germline CDR1 and CDR2 sequences are MDHEN and SYDVKM. The CDR3 sequence is CASLGPNSGNTIYF. In DNA, the CDR3 is TGTGCCAGCCTCGGTCCCAACTCTGGAAACACCATATATTTT.

The rearrangement uses TRBV7-8 and TRBJ2-2; D is uncertain. This CDR3 has 17 residues. V was cut by 1 base and J by 0 bases, with 12 bases left in between. CDR1 is SGHVS and CDR2 is FQNEAQ in the germline V gene. CDR3 protein: CASSLGLAMTNTGELFF. The CDR3 DNA reads TGTGCCAGCAGCTTAGGTCTTGCGATGACGAACACCGGGGAGCTGTTTTTT.

The gene calls are TRBV15 and TRBJ2-5; a possible D gene is TRBD2 (6 bases). This CDR3 comprises 15 residues. V gave up 3 bases and J gave up 7 bases, with 18 bases separating them. Looked up from germline, CDR1 is LNHNV and CDR2 is YYDKDF (reference sequence). The CDR3 spells CATSRDTGGYGTQYF. CDR3 nucleotides: TGTGCCACCAGCAGGGATACTGGGGGGTATGGGACCCAGTACTTC.

This clonotype was found a few times. The chain joins TRBV27 to TRBJ2-5; 7 positions agree with TRBD1. CDR3 size: 13 residues. V lost 7 bases and J lost 4; bases outside the gene matches: 6. Germline CDR1 MNHEY, CDR2 SMNVEV (reference sequence). The CDR3, as DNA: TGTGCCAGCACCCGGACAGGTCGAGAGACCCAGTACTTC. This translates into CASTRTGRETQYF.

The sample holds a few counts of this clonotype. This sequence joins TRBV4-1 and TRBJ1-5; D is perhaps TRBD1 (5 bases). The CDR3 has 17 residues. V lost 1 base to trimming and J lost 8 bases, with 21 bases between them. Germline CDR1 MGHRA, CDR2 YSYEKL. CDR3 region: CASSQVRIKGKAEPQHF. Here the CDR3 DNA reads TGCGCCAGCAGCCAAGTTCGAATCAAGGGGAAGGCTGAGCCCCAGCATTTT.

This clonotype was observed a single time. The rearrangement links TRBV7-3 to TRBJ1-1; D is ambiguous. Trimming removed 2 bases at V and 3 bases at J, with 13 bases between. This CDR3 has 15 residues. CDR1 and CDR2 (germline): SGHTA, FQGTGA. The CDR3 DNA reads TGTGCCAGCAGCTTAGGGGTTGGAAGGGACACTGAAGCTTTCTTT. Translating it yields CASSLGVGRDTEAFF.

This clonotype has just a few counts. The rearrangement uses TRBV19 and TRBJ1-4; tentatively, D is TRBD1 (6 bases). Germline V gene sequence: CDR1 LNHDA, CDR2 SQIVND (reference sequence). This CDR3 has 13 amino acids. Trimming took off 6 bases at V and 7 bases at J, with 12 bases between the two ends. The chain's CDR3 is CASSPEGGEKLFF. The CDR3 DNA reads as TGTGCCAGTAGCCCGGAAGGGGGTGAAAAACTGTTTTTT.

This clonotype has at least ten counts. The J gene is TRBJ2-3, the V gene TRBV7-2; TRBD1 matches at 9 bases. Germline loops: CDR1 SGHTA, CDR2 FQGNSA. Trimming removed 4 bases from V and 4 bases from J; junction bases left unmatched: 3. The CDR3 consists of 14 residues. The chain's CDR3 is CASSSDRGPDTQYF. The CDR3 DNA reads TGTGCCAGCAGCTCGGACAGGGGTCCAGATACGCAGTATTTT.

This clonotype was counted a few times. This chain connects TRBV7-9 to TRBJ2-7; no clear D gene. The CDR3 covers 13 residues. CDR1 and CDR2 from the germline V gene are SEHNR and FQNEAQ (reference sequence). The V end was cut by 1 base, the J end by 5 bases, with 9 bases between. This CDR3 reads CASSLGLPDEQYF. The DNA of the CDR3 is TGTGCCAGCAGCTTAGGGCTCCCGGACGAGCAGTACTTC.

This clonotype was seen only a few times. The chain joins TRBV11-3 to TRBJ2-1; 9 nucleotides match TRBD2. Looked up from germline, CDR1 is SGHNT and CDR2 is YENEEA. With V trimmed by 5 bases and J by 6 bases, 8 bases remained unmatched. The CDR3 has 15 residues. The DNA for the CDR3 is TGTGCCAGCAGCCACGGGACTAGCAGTCCCAATGAGCAGTTCTTC. Translated, it gives CASSHGTSSPNEQFF.

This rearrangement joins TRBV6-8 to TRBJ2-1; TRBD2 matches at 7 bases. The CDR3 has 13 residues. J gave up 3 bases and V 7 bases, and 3 bases lay outside the gene matches. Germline CDR1 reads MNHGY; CDR2 reads SAAAGT. CDR3 residues: CASTGGGYNEQFF. The DNA for the CDR3 is TGTGCCAGCACTGGGGGGGGCTACAATGAGCAGTTCTTC.

This clonotype appeared once. The genes are TRBV2 and TRBJ1-2; 9 bases match TRBD1. J was trimmed by 8 bases and V by 2 bases; bases with no gene match: 3. The V gene's germline CDR1 is SNHLY and CDR2 FYNNEI. The CDR3 runs to 13 residues. CDR3 sequence reads: CASSERTGEGYTF. The CDR3 coding sequence is TGTGCCAGCAGTGAAAGGACAGGGGAAGGCTACACCTTC.

The chain carries TRBV5-4 and TRBJ2-1; no reliable D call. V lost 1 base and J 0 bases, leaving 11 bases between the germline ends. CDR3 length: 16 amino acids. Per germline, CDR1 SGHNT and CDR2 YYREEE (reference sequence). DNA of the CDR3: TGTGCCAGCAGCTTGAGTCCGGGCAGCTCCTACAATGAGCAGTTCTTC. Translation gives CASSLSPGSSYNEQFF.

This clonotype was picked up a small number of times. This chain connects TRBV7-6 to TRBJ1-2; a weak D match, TRBD1 (5 bases). The CDR3 is made up of 15 amino acids. Per the germline V gene, CDR1 is SGHVS and CDR2 is FNYEAQ. The V end lost 5 bases, the J end lost 0 bases, and 13 bases lay between the germline ends. The CDR3 spells CASSDGTDTNYGYTF. CDR3 bases: TGTGCCAGCAGCGATGGGACGGATACTAACTATGGCTACACCTTC.

At least ten counts were recorded for this clonotype. V usage is TRBV7-8 and J usage is TRBJ2-7, with D hard to call. The germline gives CDR1 SGHVS, CDR2 FQNEAQ. V lost 0 bases to trimming and J lost 6 bases, with 6 bases between them. This CDR3 contains 12 residues. The DNA for the CDR3 is TGTGCCAGCAGCTTAGCTCGTAGCGAGCAGTACTTC. Translating gives CASSLARSEQYF.

The chain couples TRBV7-9 to TRBJ1-2, with TRBD1 identical over 8 bases. V shed 5 bases and J 4 bases; nucleotides not matched to a gene: 6. The length of the CDR3 is 14 residues. The germline V gene encodes CDR1 SEHNR and CDR2 FQNEAQ (reference sequence). The CDR3 sequence: CASSPRTGLYGYTF. CDR3 coding DNA: TGTGCCAGCAGCCCACGGACAGGGCTCTATGGCTACACCTTC.

V gene TRBV6-6 combines with J gene TRBJ1-3; D might be TRBD1 (5 bases). The CDR3 covers 15 residues. CDR1 MNHNY and CDR2 SVGAGI come from the germline V gene (reference sequence). Trimming shortened V by 5 bases and J by 8 bases, and 19 bases separated the two germline ends. This chain's CDR3 is CASSVSGTGRDTIYF. In DNA, the CDR3 is TGTGCCAGCAGTGTCTCCGGGACTGGAAGGGACACCATATATTTT.

The chain is built from TRBV11-2 and TRBJ2-1; maybe TRBD1 (5 bases). V shed 1 base and J shed 3 bases, with 7 bases lying between them. The CDR3 contains 14 residues. The germline CDR1 and CDR2 sequences are SGHAT and FQNNGV. Here the CDR3 reads CASSLAGHYNEQFF. CDR3 nucleotides: TGTGCCAGCAGCTTAGCCGGACACTACAATGAGCAGTTCTTC.

The chain combines TRBV6-1 with TRBJ2-5, with D perhaps TRBD2 (6 bases). The germline V gene has CDR1 MNHNS and CDR2 SASEGT. The CDR3 runs 13 residues. The V and J ends lost 4 bases and 8 bases respectively, with 14 bases between them. CDR3 region: CASSVSGPGTQYF. The CDR3 coding sequence is TGTGCCAGCAGTGTTAGCGGCCCAGGAACCCAGTACTTC.

This clonotype has a count of ten or more. This chain connects TRBV6-2 or TRBV6-3 to TRBJ1-1; D is ambiguous. Trimming stripped 2 bases from V and 1 base from J, with 5 bases between. The length of the CDR3 is 13 residues. Germline V gene data show CDR1 as MNHEY and CDR2 as SVGEGT. This CDR3 is CASSYLGNTEAFF. CDR3 nucleotides: TGTGCCAGCAGTTACCTGGGGAACACTGAAGCTTTCTTT.

Many counts were recorded for this clonotype. V gene TRBV7-2 combines with J gene TRBJ2-7; maybe TRBD2 (6 bases). Germline CDR1 is SGHTA and CDR2 is FQGNSA. Trimming stripped 0 bases from V and 3 bases from J, with 12 bases between. This CDR3 region has 15 residues. CDR3 residues: CASSLAWGGNYEQYF. The CDR3 DNA is TGTGCCAGCAGCTTAGCCTGGGGAGGCAACTACGAGCAGTACTTC.

This clonotype has a count of ten or more. The rearrangement uses TRBV7-9 and TRBJ1-2; 8 positions agree with TRBD1. Per germline, CDR1 SEHNR and CDR2 FQNEAQ (reference sequence). This CDR3 is 14 amino acids long. V shed 5 bases and J 5 bases; nucleotides not matched to a gene: 7. The chain's CDR3 is CASSLWTGSYGYTF. Here the CDR3 DNA reads TGTGCCAGCAGCCTCTGGACAGGGTCTTATGGCTACACCTTC.